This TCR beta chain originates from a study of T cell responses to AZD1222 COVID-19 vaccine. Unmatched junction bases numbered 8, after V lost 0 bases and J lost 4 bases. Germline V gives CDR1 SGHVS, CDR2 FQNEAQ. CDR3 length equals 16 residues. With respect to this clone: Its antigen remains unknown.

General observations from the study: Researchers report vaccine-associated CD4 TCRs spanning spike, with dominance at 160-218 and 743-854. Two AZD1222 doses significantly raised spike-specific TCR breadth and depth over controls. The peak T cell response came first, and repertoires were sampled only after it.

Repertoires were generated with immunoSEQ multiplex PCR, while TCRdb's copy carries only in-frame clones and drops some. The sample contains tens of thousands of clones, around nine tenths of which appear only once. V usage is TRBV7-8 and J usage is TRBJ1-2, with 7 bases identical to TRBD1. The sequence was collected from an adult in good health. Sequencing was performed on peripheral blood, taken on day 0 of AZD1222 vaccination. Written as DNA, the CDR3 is TGTGCCAGCAGCTTAGCGGCAGGGGGTCAGCTCTATGGCTACACCTTC. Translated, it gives CASSLAAGGQLYGYTF.